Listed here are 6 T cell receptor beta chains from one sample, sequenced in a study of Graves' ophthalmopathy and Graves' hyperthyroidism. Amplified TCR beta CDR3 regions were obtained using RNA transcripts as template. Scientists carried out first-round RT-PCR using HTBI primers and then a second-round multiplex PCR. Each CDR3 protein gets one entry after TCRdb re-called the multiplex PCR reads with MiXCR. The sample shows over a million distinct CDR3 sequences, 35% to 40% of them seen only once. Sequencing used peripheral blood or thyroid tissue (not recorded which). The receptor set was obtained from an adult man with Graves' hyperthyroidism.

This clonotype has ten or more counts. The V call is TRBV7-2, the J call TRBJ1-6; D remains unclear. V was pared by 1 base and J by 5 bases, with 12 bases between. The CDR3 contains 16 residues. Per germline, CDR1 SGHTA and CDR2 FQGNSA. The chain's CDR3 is CASSLGAGRNNSPLHF. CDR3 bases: TGTGCCAGCAGCTTAGGGGCCGGGAGGAATAATTCACCCCTCCACTTT.

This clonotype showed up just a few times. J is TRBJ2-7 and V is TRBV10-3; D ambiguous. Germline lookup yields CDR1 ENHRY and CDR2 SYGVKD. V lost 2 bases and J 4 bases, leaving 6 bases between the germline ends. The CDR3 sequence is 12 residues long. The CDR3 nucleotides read TGTGCCATCAGTGAGGAGCTTTACGAGCAGTACTTC. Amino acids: CAISEELYEQYF.

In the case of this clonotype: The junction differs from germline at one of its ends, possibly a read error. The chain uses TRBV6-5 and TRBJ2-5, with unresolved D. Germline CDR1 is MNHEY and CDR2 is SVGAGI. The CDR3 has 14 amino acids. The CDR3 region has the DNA TGTGCCAGCGGTTACTTCGGCGGTAAAGAGACCCAGTACTTC. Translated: CASGYFGGKETQYF.

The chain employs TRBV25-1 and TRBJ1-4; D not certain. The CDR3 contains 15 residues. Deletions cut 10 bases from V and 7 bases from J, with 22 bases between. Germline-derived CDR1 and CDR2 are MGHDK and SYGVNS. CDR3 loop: CATSGHPEPGEKLFF. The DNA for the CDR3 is TGTGCCACCAGCGGCCACCCGGAACCCGGTGAAAAACTGTTTTTT.

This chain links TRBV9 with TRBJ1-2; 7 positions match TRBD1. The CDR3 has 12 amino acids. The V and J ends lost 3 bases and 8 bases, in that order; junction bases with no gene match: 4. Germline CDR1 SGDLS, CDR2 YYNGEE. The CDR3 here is CASSGRDSGYTF. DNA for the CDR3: TGTGCCAGCAGCGGACGGGACAGCGGCTACACCTTC. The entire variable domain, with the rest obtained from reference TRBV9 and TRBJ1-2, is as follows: DSGVTQTPKHLITATGQRVTLRCSPRSGDLSVYWYQQSLDQGLQFLIQYYNGEERAKGNILERFSAQQFPDLHSELNLSSLELGDSALYFCASSGRDSGYTFGSGTRLTVV.

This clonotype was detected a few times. The CDR3: CATRQGAGDTQYF. DNA of the CDR3: TGTGCCACACGACAGGGGGCAGGAGATACGCAGTATTTT. The V gene is TRBV2, the J gene TRBJ2-3; 10 bases match TRBD1. The CDR3 is made up of 13 amino acids. Germline V lookup: CDR1 SNHLY, CDR2 FYNNEI. The V gene end was trimmed by 10 bases and the J gene end by 5 bases; junction bases not matched to a gene: 6.